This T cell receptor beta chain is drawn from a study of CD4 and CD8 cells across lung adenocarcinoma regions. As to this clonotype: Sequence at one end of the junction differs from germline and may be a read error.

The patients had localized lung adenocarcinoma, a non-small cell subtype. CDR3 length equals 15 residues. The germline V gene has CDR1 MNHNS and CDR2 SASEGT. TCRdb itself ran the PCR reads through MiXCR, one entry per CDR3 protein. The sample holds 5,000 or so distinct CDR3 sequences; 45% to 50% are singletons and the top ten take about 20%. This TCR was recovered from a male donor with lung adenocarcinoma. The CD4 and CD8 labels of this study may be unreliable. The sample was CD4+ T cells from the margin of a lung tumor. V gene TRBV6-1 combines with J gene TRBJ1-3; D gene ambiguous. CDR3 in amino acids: CVSSKDGASGNTIYF. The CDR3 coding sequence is TGTGTCAGCAGCAAGGACGGAGCCTCTGGAAACACCATATATTTT.